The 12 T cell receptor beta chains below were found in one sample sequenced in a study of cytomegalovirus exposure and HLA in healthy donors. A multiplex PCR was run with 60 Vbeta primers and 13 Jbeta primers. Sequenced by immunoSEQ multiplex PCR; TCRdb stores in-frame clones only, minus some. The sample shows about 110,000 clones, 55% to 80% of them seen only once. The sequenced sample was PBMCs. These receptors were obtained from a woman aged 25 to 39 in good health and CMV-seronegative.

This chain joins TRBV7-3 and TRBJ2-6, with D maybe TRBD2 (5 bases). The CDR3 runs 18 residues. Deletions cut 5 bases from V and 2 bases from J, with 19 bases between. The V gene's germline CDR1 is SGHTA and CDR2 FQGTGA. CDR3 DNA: TGTGCCAGCAGCCCGCACCCGGGAAGGACGACTGGGGCCAACGTCCTGACTTTC. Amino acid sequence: CASSPHPGRTTGANVLTF.

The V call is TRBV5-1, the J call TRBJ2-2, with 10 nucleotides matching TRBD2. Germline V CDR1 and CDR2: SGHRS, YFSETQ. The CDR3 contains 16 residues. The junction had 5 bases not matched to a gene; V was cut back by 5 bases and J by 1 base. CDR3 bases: TGCGCCAGCAGGGACAGGACTAGCGGGAACACCGGGGAGCTGTTTTTT. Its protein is CASRDRTSGNTGELFF.

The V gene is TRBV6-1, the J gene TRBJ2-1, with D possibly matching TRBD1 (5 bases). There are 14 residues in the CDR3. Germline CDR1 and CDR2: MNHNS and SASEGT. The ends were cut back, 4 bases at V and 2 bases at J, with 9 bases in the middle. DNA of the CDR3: TGTGCCAGCAGTGGACAGTTTGCCTACAATGAGCAGTTCTTC. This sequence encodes CASSGQFAYNEQFF.

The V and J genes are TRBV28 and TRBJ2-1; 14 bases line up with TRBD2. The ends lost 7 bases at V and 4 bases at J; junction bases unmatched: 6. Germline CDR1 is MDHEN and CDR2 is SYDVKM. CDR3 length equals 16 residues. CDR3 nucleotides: TGTGCCAGCACCAGACTAGCGGGAGGGTTTTACAATGAGCAGTTCTTC. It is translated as CASTRLAGGFYNEQFF.

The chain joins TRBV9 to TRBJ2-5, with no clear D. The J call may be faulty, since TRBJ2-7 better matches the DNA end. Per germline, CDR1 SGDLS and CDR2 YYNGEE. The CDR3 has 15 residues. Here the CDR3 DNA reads TGTGCCAGCAGCCCCCACCAAGCCCCCTCCTACGAGCAGTACTTC. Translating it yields CASSPHQAPSYEQYF.

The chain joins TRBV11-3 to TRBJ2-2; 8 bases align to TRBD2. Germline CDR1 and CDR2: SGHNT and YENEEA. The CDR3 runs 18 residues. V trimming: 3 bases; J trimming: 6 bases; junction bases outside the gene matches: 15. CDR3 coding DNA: TGTGCCAGCAGCTTTCGACTGGGACTAGTCGTTTCGGCCGGGGAGCTGTTTTTT. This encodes CASSFRLGLVVSAGELFF.

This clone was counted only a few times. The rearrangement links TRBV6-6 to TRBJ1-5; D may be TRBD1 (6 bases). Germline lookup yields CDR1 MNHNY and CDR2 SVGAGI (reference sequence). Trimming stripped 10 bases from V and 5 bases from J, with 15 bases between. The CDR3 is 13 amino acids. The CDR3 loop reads CATRSGVYQPQHF. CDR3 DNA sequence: TGTGCCACCCGGTCAGGGGTTTATCAGCCCCAGCATTTT.

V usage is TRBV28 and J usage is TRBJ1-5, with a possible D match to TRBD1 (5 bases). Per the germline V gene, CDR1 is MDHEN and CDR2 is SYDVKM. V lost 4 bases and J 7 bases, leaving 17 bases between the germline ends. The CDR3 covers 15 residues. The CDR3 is CASSSQPRVWQPQHF. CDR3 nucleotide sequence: TGTGCCAGCAGTTCCCAGCCCAGGGTATGGCAGCCCCAGCATTTT.

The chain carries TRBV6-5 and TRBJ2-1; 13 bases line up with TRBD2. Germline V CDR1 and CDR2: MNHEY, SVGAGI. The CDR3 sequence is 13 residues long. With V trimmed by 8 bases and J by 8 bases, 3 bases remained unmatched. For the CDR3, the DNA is TGTGCCAGCCGGACTAGCGGGAGCTATGAGCAGTTCTTC. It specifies CASRTSGSYEQFF.

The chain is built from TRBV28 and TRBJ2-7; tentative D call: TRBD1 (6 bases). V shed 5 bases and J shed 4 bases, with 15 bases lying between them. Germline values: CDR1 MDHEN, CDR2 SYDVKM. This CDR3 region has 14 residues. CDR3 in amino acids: CASSGRDIGYEQYF. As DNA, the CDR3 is TGTGCCAGCAGTGGCCGGGACATTGGGTACGAGCAGTACTTC.

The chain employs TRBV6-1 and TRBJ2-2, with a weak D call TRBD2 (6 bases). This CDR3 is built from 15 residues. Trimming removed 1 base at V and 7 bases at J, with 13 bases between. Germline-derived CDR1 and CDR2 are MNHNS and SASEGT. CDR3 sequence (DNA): TGTGCCAGCAGTGAAGGCGAGGGAGGTGGCGGGGAGCTGTTTTTT. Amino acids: CASSEGEGGGGELFF.

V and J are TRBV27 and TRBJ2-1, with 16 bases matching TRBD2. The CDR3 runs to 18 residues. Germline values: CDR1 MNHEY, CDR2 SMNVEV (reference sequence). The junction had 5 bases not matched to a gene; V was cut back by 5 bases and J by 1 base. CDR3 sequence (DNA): TGTGCCAGCAGTCAAGGGACTAGCGGGAGGGGGTCCTACAATGAGCAGTTCTTC. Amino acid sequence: CASSQGTSGRGSYNEQFF.